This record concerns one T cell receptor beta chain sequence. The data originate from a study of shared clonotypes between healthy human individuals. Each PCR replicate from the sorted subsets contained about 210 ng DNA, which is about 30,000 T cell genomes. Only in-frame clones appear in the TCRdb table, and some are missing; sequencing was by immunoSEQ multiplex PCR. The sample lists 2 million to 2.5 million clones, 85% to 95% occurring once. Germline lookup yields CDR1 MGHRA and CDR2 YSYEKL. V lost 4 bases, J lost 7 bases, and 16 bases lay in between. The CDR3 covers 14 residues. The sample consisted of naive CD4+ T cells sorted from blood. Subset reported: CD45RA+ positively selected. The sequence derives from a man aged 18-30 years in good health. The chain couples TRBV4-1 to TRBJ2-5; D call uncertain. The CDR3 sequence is CASSPFMRDWTQYF. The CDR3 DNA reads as TGCGCCAGCAGCCCATTTATGAGAGATTGGACCCAGTACTTC.